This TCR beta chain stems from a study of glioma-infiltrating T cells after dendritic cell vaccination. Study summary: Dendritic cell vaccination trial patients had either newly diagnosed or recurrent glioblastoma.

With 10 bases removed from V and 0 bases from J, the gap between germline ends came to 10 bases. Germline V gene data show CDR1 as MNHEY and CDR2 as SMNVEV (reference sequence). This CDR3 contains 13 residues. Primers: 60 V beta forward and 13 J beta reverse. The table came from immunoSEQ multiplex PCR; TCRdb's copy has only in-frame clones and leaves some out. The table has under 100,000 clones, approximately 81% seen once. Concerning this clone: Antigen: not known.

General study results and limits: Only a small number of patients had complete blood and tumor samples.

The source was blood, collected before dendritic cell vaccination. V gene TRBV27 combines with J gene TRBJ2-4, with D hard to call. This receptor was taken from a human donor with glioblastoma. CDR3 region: CATSGVAKNIQYF. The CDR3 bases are TGTGCCACCTCAGGCGTAGCCAAAAACATTCAGTACTTC.